The clone carrying this T cell receptor (beta chain) was seen only a few times. The V and J ends lost 8 bases and 0 bases, in that order; junction bases with no gene match: 3. The CDR3 spans 13 residues. Looked up from germline, CDR1 is MDHEN and CDR2 is SYDVKM. The naive CD8 fraction comprised CD45RO-negative cells positively selected for CCR7 and excluded terminally differentiated effector memory CD45RA+ cells. Adults of Caucasian background living in Nashville, Tennessee made up all donors. These data are taken from a study of shared clonotypes between healthy human individuals. Across the study: CD4 naive and memory got three plates each, CD8 naive two, CD8 memory one.

Assay runs were performed at deep level. Method: immunoSEQ multiplex PCR; TCRdb's copy keeps in-frame clones and lacks some. The sample has almost 700,000 clones; about 92% are singletons. The clonotype comes from a man aged 25 to 40 in good health. The sequenced material came from naive CD8+ T cells sorted from blood. The chain employs TRBV28 and TRBJ2-7, with 8 bases matching TRBD1. The CDR3 reads CASVRGHSYEQYF. The CDR3 DNA sequence: TGTGCCAGCGTCAGGGGGCACTCCTACGAGCAGTACTTC.